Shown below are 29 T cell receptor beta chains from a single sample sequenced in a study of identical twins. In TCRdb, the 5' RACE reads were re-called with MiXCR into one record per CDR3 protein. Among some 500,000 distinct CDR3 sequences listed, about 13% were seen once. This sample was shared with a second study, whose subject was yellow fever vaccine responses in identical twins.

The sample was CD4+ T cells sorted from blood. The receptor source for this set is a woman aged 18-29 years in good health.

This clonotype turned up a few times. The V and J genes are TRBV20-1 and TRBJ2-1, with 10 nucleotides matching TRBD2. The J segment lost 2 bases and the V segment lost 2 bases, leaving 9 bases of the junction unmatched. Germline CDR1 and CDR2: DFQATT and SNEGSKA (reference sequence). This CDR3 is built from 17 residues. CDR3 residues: CSARLASGSLAYNEQFF. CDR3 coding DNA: TGCAGTGCTAGATTGGCTAGCGGGAGTCTAGCCTACAATGAGCAGTTCTTC.

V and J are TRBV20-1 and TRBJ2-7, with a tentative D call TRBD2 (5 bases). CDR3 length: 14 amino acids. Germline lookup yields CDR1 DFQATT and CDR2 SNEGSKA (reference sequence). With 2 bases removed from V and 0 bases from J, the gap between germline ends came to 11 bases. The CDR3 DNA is TGCAGTGCTAGACGTAGCGTTAGCTCCTACGAGCAGTACTTC. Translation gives CSARRSVSSYEQYF.

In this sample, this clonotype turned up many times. DNA of the CDR3: TGCGCCAGCAGCCAAGATCGTCCCGATACGCAGTATTTT. Translating gives CASSQDRPDTQYF. The chain has TRBV4-3 and TRBJ2-3, with D unresolved. Trimming pared 0 bases from V and 6 bases from J, leaving 7 bases between. The CDR3 sequence is 13 residues long. CDR1 is LGHNA, CDR2 YSLEER, per germline.

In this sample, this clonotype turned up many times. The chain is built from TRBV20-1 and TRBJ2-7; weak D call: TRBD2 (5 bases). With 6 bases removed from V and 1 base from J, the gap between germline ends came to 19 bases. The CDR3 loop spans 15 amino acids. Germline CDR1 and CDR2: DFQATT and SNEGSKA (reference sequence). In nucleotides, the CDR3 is TGCAGTGCCCCCTACGGGGTCGTTGGGTCCTACGAGCAGTACTTC. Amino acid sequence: CSAPYGVVGSYEQYF.

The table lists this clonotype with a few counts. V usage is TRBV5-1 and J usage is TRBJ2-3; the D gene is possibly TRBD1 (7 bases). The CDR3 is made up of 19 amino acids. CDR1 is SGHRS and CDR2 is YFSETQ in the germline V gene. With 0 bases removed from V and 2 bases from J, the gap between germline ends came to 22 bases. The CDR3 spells CASSLARGIGGGHTDTQYF. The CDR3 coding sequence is TGCGCCAGCAGCTTGGCACGGGGTATAGGAGGGGGCCACACAGATACGCAGTATTTT.

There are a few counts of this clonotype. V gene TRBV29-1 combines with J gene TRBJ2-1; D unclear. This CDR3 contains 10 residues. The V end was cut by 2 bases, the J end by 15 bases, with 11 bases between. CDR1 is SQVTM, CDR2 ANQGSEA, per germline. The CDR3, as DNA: TGCAGCGTTGAAAGCCCGCAGCGGTTCTTC. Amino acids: CSVESPQRFF.

The DNA of the CDR3 is TGTGCCACCAGCCTTGACTGGTACGAGCAGTACTTC. This gives the protein CATSLDWYEQYF. V usage is TRBV15 and J usage is TRBJ2-7, with D hard to call. Germline lookup yields CDR1 LNHNV and CDR2 YYDKDF (reference sequence). This CDR3 is 12 amino acids long. Trimming removed 5 bases at V and 4 bases at J, with 9 bases between.

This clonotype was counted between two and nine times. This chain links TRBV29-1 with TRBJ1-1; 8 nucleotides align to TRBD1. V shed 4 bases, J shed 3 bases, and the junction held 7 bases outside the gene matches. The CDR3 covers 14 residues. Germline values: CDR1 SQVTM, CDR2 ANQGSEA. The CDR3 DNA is TGCAGCGTTGTCCCGGGACAGGTTTACACTGAAGCTTTCTTT. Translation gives CSVVPGQVYTEAFF.

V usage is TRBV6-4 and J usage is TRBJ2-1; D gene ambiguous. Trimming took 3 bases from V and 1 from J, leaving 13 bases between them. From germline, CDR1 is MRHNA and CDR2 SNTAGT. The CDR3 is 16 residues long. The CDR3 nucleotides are TGTGCCAGCAGTGAGTTTAGGTCCGTATCCTACAATGAGCAGTTCTTC. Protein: CASSEFRSVSYNEQFF.

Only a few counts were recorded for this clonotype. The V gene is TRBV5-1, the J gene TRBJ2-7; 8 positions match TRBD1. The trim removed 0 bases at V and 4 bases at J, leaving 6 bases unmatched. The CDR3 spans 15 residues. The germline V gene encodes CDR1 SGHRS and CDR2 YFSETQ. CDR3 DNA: TGCGCCAGCAGCTTGGATGGACAGGGATATTACGAGCAGTACTTC. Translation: CASSLDGQGYYEQYF.

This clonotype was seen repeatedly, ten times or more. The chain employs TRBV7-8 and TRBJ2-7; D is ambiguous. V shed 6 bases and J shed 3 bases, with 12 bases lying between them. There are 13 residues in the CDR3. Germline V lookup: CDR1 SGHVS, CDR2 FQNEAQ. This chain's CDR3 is CASSLGGVYEQYF. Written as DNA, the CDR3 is TGTGCCAGCAGTCTTGGTGGGGTCTACGAGCAGTACTTC.

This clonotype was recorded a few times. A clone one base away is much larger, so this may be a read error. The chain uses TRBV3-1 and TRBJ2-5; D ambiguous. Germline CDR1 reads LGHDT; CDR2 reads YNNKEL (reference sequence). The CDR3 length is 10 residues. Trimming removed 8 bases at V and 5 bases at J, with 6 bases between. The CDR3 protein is CASGGETQYF. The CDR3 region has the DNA TGTGCCAGCGGTGGGGAGACCCAGTACTTC.

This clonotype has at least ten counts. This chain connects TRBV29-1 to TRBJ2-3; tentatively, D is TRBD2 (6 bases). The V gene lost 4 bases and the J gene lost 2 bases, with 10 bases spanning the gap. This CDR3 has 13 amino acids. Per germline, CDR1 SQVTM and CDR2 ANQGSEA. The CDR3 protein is CSVGGRFTDTQYF. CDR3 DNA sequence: TGCAGCGTTGGTGGGAGGTTCACAGATACGCAGTATTTT.

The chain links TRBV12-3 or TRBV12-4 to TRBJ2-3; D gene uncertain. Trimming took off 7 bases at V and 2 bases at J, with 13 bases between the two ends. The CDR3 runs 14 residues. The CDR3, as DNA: TGTGCCAGCAACCCTCAGGCGTTCACAGATACGCAGTATTTT. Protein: CASNPQAFTDTQYF.

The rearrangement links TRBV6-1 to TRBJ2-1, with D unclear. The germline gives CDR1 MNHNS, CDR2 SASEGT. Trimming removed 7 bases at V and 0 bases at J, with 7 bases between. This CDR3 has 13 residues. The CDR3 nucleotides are TGTGCCAGCACCTATAGCTCCTACAATGAGCAGTTCTTC. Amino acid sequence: CASTYSSYNEQFF.

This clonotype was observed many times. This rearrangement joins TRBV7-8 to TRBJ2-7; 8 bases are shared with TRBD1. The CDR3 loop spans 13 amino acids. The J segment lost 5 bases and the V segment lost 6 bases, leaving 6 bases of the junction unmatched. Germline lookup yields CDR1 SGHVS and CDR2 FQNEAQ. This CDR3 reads CASSNDRGNEQYF. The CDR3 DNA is TGTGCCAGCAGTAACGACAGGGGTAACGAGCAGTACTTC.

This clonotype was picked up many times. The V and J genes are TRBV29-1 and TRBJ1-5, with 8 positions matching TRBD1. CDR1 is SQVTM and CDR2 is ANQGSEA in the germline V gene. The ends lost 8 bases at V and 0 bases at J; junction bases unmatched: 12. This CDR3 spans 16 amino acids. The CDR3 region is CSSGDRIVYSNQPQHF. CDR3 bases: TGCAGCTCTGGGGACAGGATAGTCTATAGCAATCAGCCCCAGCATTTT.

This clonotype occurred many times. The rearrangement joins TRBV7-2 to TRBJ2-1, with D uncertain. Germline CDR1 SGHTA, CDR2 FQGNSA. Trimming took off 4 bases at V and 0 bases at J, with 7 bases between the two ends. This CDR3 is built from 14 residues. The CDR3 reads CASSSTSSYNEQFF. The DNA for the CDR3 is TGTGCCAGCAGCTCGACTTCCTCCTACAATGAGCAGTTCTTC.

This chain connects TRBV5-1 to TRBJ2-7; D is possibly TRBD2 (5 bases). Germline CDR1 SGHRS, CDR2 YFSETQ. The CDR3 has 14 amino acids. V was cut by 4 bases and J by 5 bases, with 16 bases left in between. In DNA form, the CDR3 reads TGCGCCAGCAGCCTGGGTGCGGGTTTCAACGAGCAGTACTTC. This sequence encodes CASSLGAGFNEQYF.

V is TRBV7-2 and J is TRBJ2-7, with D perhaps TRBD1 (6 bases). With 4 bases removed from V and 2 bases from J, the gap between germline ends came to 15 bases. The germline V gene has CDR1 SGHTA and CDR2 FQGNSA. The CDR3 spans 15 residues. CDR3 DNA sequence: TGTGCCAGCAGCTCTCAGGGGAATATCCCCTACGAGCAGTACTTC. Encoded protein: CASSSQGNIPYEQYF.

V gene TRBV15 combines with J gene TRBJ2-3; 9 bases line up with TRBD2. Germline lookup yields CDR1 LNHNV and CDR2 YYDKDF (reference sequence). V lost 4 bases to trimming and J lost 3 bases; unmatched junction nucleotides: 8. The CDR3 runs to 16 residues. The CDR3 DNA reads TGTGCCACCAGCACGGGGGAGCGGGAGGATACAGATACGCAGTATTTT. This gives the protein CATSTGEREDTDTQYF.

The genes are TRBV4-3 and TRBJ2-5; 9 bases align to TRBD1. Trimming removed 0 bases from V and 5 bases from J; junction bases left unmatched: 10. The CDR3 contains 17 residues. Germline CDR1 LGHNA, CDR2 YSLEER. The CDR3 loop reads CASSQELTGGAGETQYF. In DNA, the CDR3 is TGCGCCAGCAGCCAAGAGTTAACAGGGGGCGCCGGGGAGACCCAGTACTTC.

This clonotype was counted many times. The CDR3 protein is CATSDPGTAANYGYTF. In DNA, the CDR3 is TGTGCCACCAGTGATCCCGGGACAGCCGCTAACTATGGCTACACCTTC. The rearrangement joins TRBV24-1 to TRBJ1-2; TRBD1 matches 7 bases. CDR1 and CDR2 (germline): KGHDR, SFDVKD. V was clipped by 3 bases and J by 0 bases; unmatched bases: 6. The CDR3 has 16 amino acids.

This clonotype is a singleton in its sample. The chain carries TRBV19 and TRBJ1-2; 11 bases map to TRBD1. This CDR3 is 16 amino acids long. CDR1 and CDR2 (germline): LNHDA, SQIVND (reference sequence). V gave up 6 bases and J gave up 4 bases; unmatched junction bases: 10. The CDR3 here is CASRPPGTGGGYGYTF. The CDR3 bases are TGTGCCAGTAGACCCCCCGGGACAGGGGGAGGCTATGGCTACACCTTC.

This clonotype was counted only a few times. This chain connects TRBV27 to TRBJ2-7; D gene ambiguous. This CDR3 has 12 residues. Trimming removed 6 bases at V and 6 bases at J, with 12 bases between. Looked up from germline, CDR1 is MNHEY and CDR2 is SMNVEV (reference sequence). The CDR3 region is CASSRSTGEQYF. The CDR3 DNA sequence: TGTGCCAGCAGCCGCAGTACCGGCGAGCAGTACTTC.

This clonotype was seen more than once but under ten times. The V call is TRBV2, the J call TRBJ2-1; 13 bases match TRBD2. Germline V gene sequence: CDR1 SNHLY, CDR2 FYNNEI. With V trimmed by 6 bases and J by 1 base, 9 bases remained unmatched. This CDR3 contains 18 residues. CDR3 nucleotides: TGTGCCAGCAGGGCGGGGACTAGCGGGAAACTTTCCTACAATGAGCAGTTCTTC. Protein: CASRAGTSGKLSYNEQFF.

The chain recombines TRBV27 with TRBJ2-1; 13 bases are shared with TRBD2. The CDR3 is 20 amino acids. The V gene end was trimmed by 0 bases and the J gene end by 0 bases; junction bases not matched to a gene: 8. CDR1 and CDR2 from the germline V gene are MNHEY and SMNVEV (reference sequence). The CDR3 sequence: CASSLSKLAGGPSSYNEQFF. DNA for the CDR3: TGTGCCAGCAGTTTATCGAAACTAGCGGGAGGGCCGAGCTCCTACAATGAGCAGTTCTTC.

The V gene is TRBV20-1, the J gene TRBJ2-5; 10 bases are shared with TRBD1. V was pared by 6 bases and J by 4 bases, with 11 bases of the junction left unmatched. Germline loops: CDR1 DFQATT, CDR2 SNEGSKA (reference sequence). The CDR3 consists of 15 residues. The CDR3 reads CSAPLVGDRGETQYF. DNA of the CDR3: TGCAGTGCCCCTTTAGTAGGGGACAGGGGAGAGACCCAGTACTTC.

Written as DNA, the CDR3 is TGCAGTGCTATGTATTTGAGCTCCTACGAGCAGTACTTC. As protein: CSAMYLSSYEQYF. The chain carries TRBV20-1 and TRBJ2-7; D uncertain. Per the germline V gene, CDR1 is DFQATT and CDR2 is SNEGSKA (reference sequence). The CDR3 sequence is 13 residues long. The V end lost 4 bases, the J end lost 0 bases, and 10 bases lay between the germline ends.